A selection of T cell receptor beta chains follows, all from one sample in a study of blood T cell repertoires in COVID-19. This table comes from immunoSEQ multiplex PCR, and its TCRdb copy is limited to in-frame clones, with some not included. In the table there are 140,000 or so clones, about 86% of which are singletons. Sequenced: peripheral blood. The receptors come from a human donor in a cohort sampled during active COVID-19. Each CDR3 is given with its conserved first and last residue. The D gene is left open where the match is weak. Size is stated for part of the rows, as once, few or many counts, or as a class when the clone is expanded.

D: TRBD1
size: -
J: TRBJ1-2
V: TRBV28
CDR3: CASSQQGDYGYTF
DNA: TGTGCCAGCAGCCAACAGGGGGATTATGGCTACACCTTC

D: -
size: -
J: TRBJ2-5
V: TRBV9
CDR3: CASSVATTDQETQYF
DNA: TGTGCCAGCAGCGTAGCTACGACAGACCAAGAGACCCAGTACTTC

D: -
size: -
J: TRBJ1-5
V: TRBV3-1/TRBV3-2
CDR3: CASSHGGGNQPQHF
DNA: TGTGCCAGCAGCCACGGCGGGGGTAATCAGCCCCAGCATTTT

D: TRBD1
size: -
J: TRBJ2-5
V: TRBV5-5
CDR3: CASNRGGGETQYF
DNA: TGTGCCAGCAACCGAGGGGGCGGGGAGACCCAGTACTTC

D: TRBD2
size: -
J: TRBJ2-1
V: TRBV29-1
CDR3: CSVGGGIYNEQFF
DNA: TGCAGCGTTGGCGGGGGTATTTACAATGAGCAGTTCTTC

D: TRBD2
size: -
J: TRBJ2-7
V: TRBV13
CDR3: CASSAGGPRAPLYEQYF
DNA: TGTGCCAGCAGCGCGGGGGGGCCGAGGGCTCCCCTATACGAGCAGTACTTC

D: -
size: -
J: TRBJ1-1
V: TRBV10-3
CDR3: CAISYREGAEAFF
DNA: TGTGCCATCAGCTACAGGGAAGGGGCTGAAGCTTTCTTT

D: TRBD2
size: -
J: TRBJ2-2
V: TRBV5-1
CDR3: CASSLGLAGDLANTGELFF
DNA: TGCGCCAGCAGCTTGGGACTAGCGGGGGACCTCGCGAACACCGGGGAGCTGTTTTTT

D: -
size: -
J: TRBJ2-3
V: TRBV5-4
CDR3: CASSLEGGTDTQYF
DNA: TGTGCCAGCAGCTTGGAAGGGGGCACAGATACGCAGTATTTT

D: -
size: -
J: TRBJ1-3
V: TRBV10-3
CDR3: CATFLNTIYF
DNA: TGTGCCACTTTTTTAAACACCATATATTTT

D: -
size: -
J: TRBJ1-4
V: TRBV12-5
CDR3: CASGLERMTGHNEKLFF
DNA: TGTGCTAGTGGTTTGGAGCGTATGACAGGTCATAATGAAAAACTGTTTTTT

D: TRBD1
size: -
J: TRBJ1-1
V: TRBV9
CDR3: CASAGGSTEAFF
DNA: TGTGCCAGCGCAGGGGGAAGTACTGAAGCTTTCTTT

D: TRBD1
size: once
J: TRBJ2-5
V: TRBV7-2
CDR3: CASSLESGGETQYF
DNA: TGTGCCAGCAGCTTAGAATCAGGGGGAGAGACCCAGTACTTC

D: TRBD1
size: -
J: TRBJ2-2
V: TRBV5-1
CDR3: CASRTGTGGELFF
DNA: TGCGCCAGCAGGACAGGGACCGGTGGGGAGCTGTTTTTT

D: TRBD1
size: once
J: TRBJ2-5
V: TRBV25-1
CDR3: CASSESPGQFQETQYF
DNA: TGTGCCAGCAGTGAATCCCCGGGACAGTTCCAAGAGACCCAGTACTTC

D: TRBD2
size: -
J: TRBJ2-1
V: TRBV7-2
CDR3: CASSLPSAGGPINEQFF
DNA: TGTGCCAGCAGCCTCCCCTCCGCGGGGGGGCCGATTAATGAGCAGTTCTTC

D: TRBD2
size: -
J: TRBJ2-3
V: TRBV3-1/TRBV3-2
CDR3: CASSQGAGGRGDTQYF
DNA: TGTGCCAGCAGCCAAGGGGCGGGGGGCAGAGGAGATACGCAGTATTTT

D: -
size: few
J: TRBJ1-5
V: TRBV3-1/TRBV3-2
CDR3: CASSHQGNQPQHF
DNA: TGTGCCAGCAGCCACCAGGGGAATCAGCCCCAGCATTTT

D: -
size: few
J: TRBJ2-5
V: TRBV10-2
CDR3: CASRTGSSKETQYF
DNA: TGCGCCAGTCGCACCGGGTCCTCGAAAGAGACCCAGTACTTC

D: TRBD2
size: many
J: TRBJ2-4
V: TRBV7-9
CDR3: CASSGERGGPKNIQYF
DNA: TGTGCCAGCAGCGGGGAGCGGGGGGGCCCCAAAAACATTCAGTACTTC

D: -
size: -
J: TRBJ1-5
V: TRBV6-5
CDR3: CASRTRVSNQPQHF
DNA: TGTGCCAGCAGGACCAGGGTAAGCAATCAGCCCCAGCATTTT

D: -
size: -
J: TRBJ1-2
V: TRBV24-1
CDR3: CATSDYRVDYGYTF
DNA: TGTGCCACCAGTGACTACAGGGTGGACTATGGCTACACCTTC

D: -
size: -
J: TRBJ2-5
V: TRBV21-1
CDR3: CASSLRRRLQETQYF
DNA: TGTGCCAGCAGCCTCCGTCGCAGACTCCAAGAGACCCAGTACTTC

D: TRBD1
size: -
J: TRBJ2-5
V: TRBV7-9
CDR3: CASSSLGQEPQETQYF
DNA: TGTGCCAGCAGCTCCCTCGGACAGGAACCTCAAGAGACCCAGTACTTC

D: -
size: few
J: TRBJ1-1
V: TRBV7-9
CDR3: CASSSTAMNTEAFF
DNA: TGTGCCAGCAGCTCGACAGCGATGAACACTGAAGCTTTCTTT

D: TRBD1
size: -
J: TRBJ2-7
V: TRBV18
CDR3: CASSPTPDRAREQYF
DNA: TGTGCCAGCTCCCCCACCCCGGACAGGGCTCGTGAGCAGTACTTC

D: TRBD1
size: -
J: TRBJ1-3
V: TRBV27
CDR3: CASSPLDRGNGNTIYF
DNA: TGTGCCAGCAGCCCCCTCGACAGGGGCAATGGAAACACCATATATTTT

D: -
size: -
J: TRBJ2-3
V: TRBV21-1
CDR3: CASSKGGVTDTQYF
DNA: TGTGCCAGCAGCAAAGGGGGAGTCACAGATACGCAGTATTTT

D: -
size: -
J: TRBJ1-2
V: TRBV5-1
CDR3: CASKPLMGQAVNYGYTF
DNA: TGCGCCAGCAAACCACTGATGGGGCAGGCAGTTAACTATGGCTACACCTTC

D: TRBD1
size: -
J: TRBJ1-5
V: TRBV5-5
CDR3: CASSLRSGGGNQPQHF
DNA: TGTGCCAGCAGCCTACGTTCAGGGGGTGGTAATCAGCCCCAGCATTTT

D: TRBD2
size: -
J: TRBJ2-3
V: TRBV5-1
CDR3: CASSPGTSGSISTDTQYF
DNA: TGCGCCAGCAGCCCCGGGACTAGCGGTAGTATTAGCACAGATACGCAGTATTTT

D: -
size: few
J: TRBJ1-1
V: TRBV29-1
CDR3: CSADHTEEAFF
DNA: TGCAGCGCTGACCACACGGAGGAAGCTTTCTTT

D: -
size: -
J: TRBJ2-1
V: TRBV19
CDR3: CASSIPLAGLQYNEQFF
DNA: TGTGCCAGTAGTATACCCCTCGCGGGACTGCAGTACAATGAGCAGTTCTTC

D: TRBD1
size: few
J: TRBJ1-5
V: TRBV18
CDR3: CASSTTGQGSNQPQHF
DNA: TGTGCCAGCTCAACCACGGGACAGGGAAGCAATCAGCCCCAGCATTTT

D: -
size: -
J: TRBJ1-3
V: TRBV5-1
CDR3: CASSKASFPGDQGRGNTIYF
DNA: TGCGCCAGCAGTAAGGCCTCCTTTCCCGGGGACCAGGGGCGCGGAAACACCATATATTTT

D: -
size: -
J: TRBJ1-2
V: TRBV9
CDR3: CASSVVPAGGAPGYGYTF
DNA: TGTGCCAGCAGCGTAGTCCCCGCCGGGGGGGCGCCGGGCTATGGCTACACCTTC

D: -
size: once
J: TRBJ1-3
V: TRBV9
CDR3: CASSPRLVSGNTIYF
DNA: TGTGCCAGCAGCCCGCGACTAGTCTCTGGAAACACCATATATTTT

D: -
size: few
J: TRBJ1-2
V: TRBV3-1/TRBV3-2
CDR3: CASSQEVRTALNYGYTF
DNA: TGTGCCAGCAGCCAAGAAGTCAGGACAGCCCTAAACTATGGCTACACCTTC

D: -
size: -
J: TRBJ1-1
V: TRBV12-5
CDR3: CASGPSGVNTEAFF
DNA: TGTGCTAGTGGTCCGTCAGGGGTGAACACTGAAGCTTTCTTT

D: -
size: -
J: TRBJ2-1
V: TRBV7-2
CDR3: CASSLGPGRYNEQFF
DNA: TGTGCCAGCAGCTTAGGTCCAGGGAGGTACAATGAGCAGTTCTTC

D: -
size: many
J: TRBJ1-2
V: TRBV6-1
CDR3: CASSEARPGDHRDGYTF
DNA: TGTGCCAGCAGTGAAGCGCGGCCGGGGGACCATCGGGATGGCTACACCTTC

D: TRBD1
size: -
J: TRBJ1-2
V: TRBV19
CDR3: CASTPGQKTYGYTF
DNA: TGTGCCAGTACCCCGGGACAGAAAACCTATGGCTACACCTTC

D: TRBD1
size: -
J: TRBJ1-2
V: TRBV6-6
CDR3: CASSYAPGQSFYGYTF
DNA: TGTGCCAGCAGTTACGCTCCGGGACAGTCATTCTATGGCTACACCTTC

D: -
size: -
J: TRBJ2-6
V: TRBV19
CDR3: CASSLYRESLSGANVLTF
DNA: TGTGCCAGTAGTCTATACAGGGAGTCACTGTCTGGGGCCAACGTCCTGACTTTC

D: -
size: -
J: TRBJ2-7
V: TRBV19
CDR3: CASSNTYEQYF
DNA: TGTGCCAGTAGTAACACCTACGAGCAGTACTTC

D: TRBD1
size: once
J: TRBJ1-2
V: TRBV27
CDR3: CASSSPGTGVYGYTF
DNA: TGTGCCAGCAGTTCACCCGGGACAGGAGTCTATGGCTACACCTTC

D: -
size: -
J: TRBJ2-5
V: TRBV2
CDR3: CASRFQETQYF
DNA: TGTGCCAGCCGGTTTCAAGAGACCCAGTACTTC

D: -
size: -
J: TRBJ1-1
V: TRBV14
CDR3: CASSRGGMNTEAFF
DNA: TGTGCCAGCAGCCGGGGAGGTATGAACACTGAAGCTTTCTTT

D: TRBD2
size: -
J: TRBJ2-2
V: TRBV7-7
CDR3: CASSLGAGGRTGELFF
DNA: TGTGCTAGCAGCTTAGGAGCGGGGGGGCGCACCGGGGAGCTGTTTTTT